Listed below are T cell receptor beta chains from one sample, sequenced in a study of blood T cell repertoires in COVID-19. TCRdb keeps only in-frame clones here, not all; method: immunoSEQ multiplex PCR. The sample shows 300,000 to 450,000 clones, about nine tenths of them seen only once. Source material: PBMCs or T cells enriched from blood (not recorded which). These receptors were collected from a woman in her twenties or thirties who had been exposed to COVID-19. Each CDR3 is given with its conserved first and last residue. Each record gives: V gene, J gene, D gene, clone size, CDR3 protein, CDR3 DNA. A D gene is named only where the DNA matches it firmly. A row's size may be missing; if present it is once, few, many or a size class.

>TRBV19|TRBJ1-5|TRBD1|.
CASTGMRDRGKVRNQPQHF
TGTGCCAGTACCGGGATGAGGGACAGGGGAAAAGTGCGCAATCAGCCCCAGCATTTT
>TRBV2|TRBJ1-2|.|.
CASSEKQGGGYTF
TGTGCCAGCAGTGAGAAACAGGGCGGCGGCTACACCTTC
>TRBV9|TRBJ2-4|.|once
CASSVGGKNIQYF
TGTGCCAGCAGCGTAGGCGGGAAAAACATTCAGTACTTC
>TRBV15|TRBJ1-4|TRBD1|.
CATSREQGSGEKLFF
TGTGCCACCAGCAGAGAACAGGGGTCTGGTGAAAAACTGTTTTTT
>TRBV7-8|TRBJ2-1|.|.
CASSLAPWESGPNEQFF
TGTGCCAGCAGCTTAGCCCCCTGGGAGTCAGGACCGAATGAGCAGTTCTTC
>TRBV11-3|TRBJ2-3|TRBD2|.
CASSSPFRTSGSGGTDTQYF
TGTGCCAGCAGCTCCCCATTTCGGACTAGCGGGTCGGGAGGGACAGATACGCAGTATTTT
>TRBV6-2/TRBV6-3|TRBJ1-2|.|once
CASSYGPLGRYGYTF
TGTGCCAGCAGTTACGGGCCACTGGGTCGCTATGGCTACACCTTC
>TRBV7-3|TRBJ2-2|TRBD1|.
CASSPRTGGAANTGELFF
TGTGCCAGCAGCCCCCGGACAGGGGGCGCCGCGAACACCGGGGAGCTGTTTTTT
>TRBV7-8|TRBJ2-1|TRBD2|.
CASSLRGTSPLPHEQFF
TGTGCCAGCAGCTTACGAGGGACTAGCCCTTTACCCCATGAGCAGTTCTTC
>TRBV19|TRBJ1-5|.|.
CASRGHSNQPQHF
TGTGCCAGTCGAGGGCATAGCAATCAGCCCCAGCATTTT
>TRBV15|TRBJ1-3|.|few
CATTLSGNTIYF
TGTGCCACCACCCTTTCTGGAAACACCATATATTTT
>TRBV13|TRBJ1-1|.|.
CASSLRVNLNTEAFF
TGTGCCAGCAGCTTGAGGGTTAATTTGAACACTGAAGCTTTCTTT
>TRBV7-8|TRBJ1-5|.|.
CASSLARNQPQHF
TGTGCCAGCAGCTTAGCGCGGAATCAGCCCCAGCATTTT
>TRBV28|TRBJ2-1|TRBD2|.
CASSLGAGLLAGLYNEQFF
TGTGCCAGCAGTTTGGGGGCAGGACTCCTAGCGGGGCTTTACAATGAGCAGTTCTTC
>TRBV29-1|TRBJ2-7|TRBD2|.
CSVEASGSYEQYF
TGCAGCGTTGAGGCTAGCGGATCCTACGAGCAGTACTTC
>TRBV18|TRBJ2-2|TRBD1|.
CASSPGQGRTGELFF
TGTGCCAGCTCACCGGGACAGGGAAGGACCGGGGAGCTGTTTTTT
>TRBV29-1|TRBJ2-1|.|.
CSVNTGLDGEQFF
TGCAGCGTTAATACAGGGTTAGACGGTGAGCAGTTCTTC
>TRBV29-1|TRBJ1-2|TRBD1|.
CSVSGTVNYGYTF
TGCAGCGTCTCCGGGACAGTTAACTATGGCTACACCTTC
>TRBV19|TRBJ2-1|TRBD2|.
CASMLSLAGGGEQFF
TGTGCCAGTATGTTGTCGCTAGCGGGAGGTGGTGAGCAGTTCTTC
>TRBV9|TRBJ2-3|TRBD2|.
CASSSRGSGRATDTQYF
TGTGCCAGCAGCTCCCGGGGTAGCGGGAGGGCTACAGATACGCAGTATTTT
>TRBV5-1|TRBJ2-4|.|.
CASSFIVSDLVAKNIQYF
TGCGCCAGCAGCTTCATTGTGTCAGACCTAGTGGCCAAAAACATTCAGTACTTC
>TRBV3-1/TRBV3-2|TRBJ2-2|TRBD2|.
CASSQDPWGGTGELFF
TGTGCCAGCAGCCAAGATCCCTGGGGGGGCACCGGGGAGCTGTTTTTT
>TRBV27|TRBJ2-1|TRBD2|.
CASSFNPTSGSVYEQFF
TGTGCCAGCAGTTTTAACCCAACTAGCGGGAGTGTCTATGAGCAGTTCTTC
>TRBV5-1|TRBJ1-6|TRBD1|once
CASSPAGTGESPLHF
TGCGCCAGCAGCCCCGCCGGGACAGGGGAATCACCCCTCCACTTT
>TRBV15|TRBJ2-7|TRBD1|.
CATSRGGTGLDEQYF
TGTGCCACCAGCAGGGGCGGGACAGGGCTGGACGAGCAGTACTTC
>TRBV9|TRBJ2-2|TRBD1|.
CASSDGTANTGELFF
TGTGCCAGCAGCGACGGGACAGCGAACACCGGGGAGCTGTTTTTT
>TRBV12-3/TRBV12-4|TRBJ2-7|.|.
CASSFGASEQYF
TGTGCCAGCAGTTTTGGGGCAAGCGAGCAGTACTTC
>TRBV7-6|TRBJ1-2|TRBD1|.
CASSLGADRGAYGYTF
TGTGCCAGCAGCTTAGGGGCGGACAGGGGCGCCTATGGCTACACCTTC
>TRBV25-1|TRBJ1-2|.|.
CASSDSLYGYTF
TGTGCCAGCAGTGATTCCCTCTATGGCTACACCTTC
>TRBV6-5|TRBJ2-2|TRBD1|.
CASSPGQGVPGELFF
TGTGCCAGCAGTCCGGGACAGGGAGTTCCCGGGGAGCTGTTTTTT
>TRBV19|TRBJ2-3|TRBD2|.
CASRKIGTGDTSGRRRDTQYF
TGTGCCAGTAGGAAAATCGGGACAGGCGATACTAGCGGGAGACGGAGAGATACGCAGTATTTT
>TRBV28|TRBJ1-1|TRBD1|.
CASSSLQGTNTEAFF
TGTGCCAGCAGTTCCCTACAGGGGACAAACACTGAAGCTTTCTTT
>TRBV3-1/TRBV3-2|TRBJ2-5|.|.
CASSQGPVGVETQYF
TGTGCCAGCAGCCAAGGACCTGTGGGCGTCGAGACCCAGTACTTC
>TRBV3-1/TRBV3-2|TRBJ2-1|.|.
CASSPQLEPYNEQFF
TGTGCCAGCAGCCCTCAACTAGAGCCCTACAATGAGCAGTTCTTC
>TRBV28|TRBJ2-2|.|.
CASSLSRWQGNTGELFF
TGTGCCAGCAGTTTATCCCGCTGGCAGGGCAACACCGGGGAGCTGTTTTTT
>TRBV19|TRBJ2-1|.|.
CASSIVGSGGAPYNEQFF
TGTGCCAGTAGTATAGTCGGTTCGGGCGGGGCCCCCTACAATGAGCAGTTCTTC
>TRBV7-2|TRBJ1-6|TRBD1|.
CASRGQGVLNSPLHF
TGTGCCAGCAGGGGACAGGGCGTCTTAAATTCACCCCTCCACTTT
>TRBV5-8|TRBJ2-7|TRBD2|.
CASSFQGGSGILYEQYF
TGTGCCAGCAGTTTCCAGGGCGGTAGCGGGATCCTATACGAGCAGTACTTC
>TRBV7-9|TRBJ1-5|.|few
CASSGPAVFSNQPQHF
TGTGCCAGCAGCGGGCCCGCTGTATTTAGCAATCAGCCCCAGCATTTT
>TRBV2|TRBJ2-1|TRBD2|few
CASSPGTSYYNEQFF
TGTGCCAGCAGTCCCGGGACTAGTTATTACAATGAGCAGTTCTTC
>TRBV27|TRBJ1-2|TRBD1|.
CASSPRQGRPLGYGYTF
TGTGCCAGCAGTCCCCGACAGGGGAGGCCTCTGGGCTATGGCTACACCTTC
>TRBV6-5|TRBJ2-7|.|.
CASSYWQGSSEQYF
TGTGCCAGCAGTTACTGGCAGGGTTCCTCCGAGCAGTACTTC
>TRBV6-2/TRBV6-3|TRBJ1-5|.|.
CASSYSLTGNQPQHF
TGTGCCAGCAGTTACTCCCTTACAGGGAATCAGCCCCAGCATTTT
>TRBV5-8|TRBJ1-2|.|.
CASSQKGGASNYGYTF
TGTGCCAGCAGCCAGAAGGGGGGGGCCTCAAACTATGGCTACACCTTC
>TRBV15|TRBJ1-2|.|.
CATSRDILQGNGYTF
TGTGCCACCAGCAGAGATATTTTGCAGGGCAATGGCTACACCTTC
>TRBV5-1|TRBJ1-1|.|.
CASSLATNGDTEAFF
TGCGCCAGCAGCTTGGCGACTAACGGGGACACTGAAGCTTTCTTT
>TRBV7-9|TRBJ2-1|TRBD2|few
CASSSLEAAGGSYNEQFF
TGTGCCAGCAGCTCTCTCGAGGCAGCGGGAGGCTCCTACAATGAGCAGTTCTTC
>TRBV2|TRBJ1-1|TRBD1|.
CARIQGANTEAFF
TGTGCCAGGATACAGGGGGCGAACACTGAAGCTTTCTTT